This TCR beta chain stems from a study of OX40 agonist ivuxolimab in advanced cancers. Whole-study context: Patients assigned to dose escalation were diagnosed with hepatocellular carcinoma, melanoma, renal cell or head and neck cancer. Prior anti-PD-1, anti-PD-L1 or anti-CTLA-4 therapy did not bar entry, and more than 35% had some.

Study results and limitations: Some of the nonresponding patients also showed low levels of normalized T-cell clonal expansion.

The germline CDR1 and CDR2 sequences are SEHNR and FQNEAQ (reference sequence). The length of the CDR3 is 15 residues. Trimming left V 5 bases short and J 7 bases short, with 15 bases between. With regard to this clone: Its specificity is unknown.

Assay: immunoSEQ multiplex PCR; the TCRdb copy retains only in-frame clones and omits some. Of 20,000 to 25,000 clones listed, 60% to 80% are singletons. The cohort excluded patients with autoimmune disease history or systemic immunosuppression. The sequence was collected from an adult with an advanced solid tumor such as melanoma, head and neck, liver or kidney cancer. The chain has TRBV7-9 and TRBJ1-6; D is perhaps TRBD1 (5 bases). Sequenced material: CD4+ or CD8+ T cells sorted from blood, taken in a trial of the OX40 agonist ivuxolimab. CDR3 nucleotide sequence: TGTGCCAGCAGCGGGGACTCTGGGGTAAATTCACCCCTCCACTTT. Its translation: CASSGDSGVNSPLHF. Filled out from reference TRBV7-9 and TRBJ1-6, the complete variable domain reads DTGVSQNPRHKITKRGQNVTFRCDPISEHNRLYWYRQTLGQGPEFLTYFQNEAQLEKSRLLSDRFSAERPKGSFSTLEIQRTEQGDSAMYLCASSGDSGVNSPLHFGNGTRLTVT.